This is a list of T cell receptor beta chains from one sample in a study of a mutant IDH1 vaccine in newly diagnosed glioma. Clones were read by immunoSEQ multiplex PCR, and TCRdb kept only the in-frame ones, dropping some. Of about 88,000 clones listed, roughly 87% are singletons. Source: PBMCs, taken from a glioma patient treated with radiotherapy, temozolomide or both. These receptors all come from a man aged 40-49 years with glioma. Some clones in this sample may be carry-over from other donors' samples. The CDR3 runs from the conserved cysteine through the conserved F or W. A D gene is named only where the DNA matches it firmly. The size field is filled for only some rows; it gives once, few, many or a size class.

J gene: TRBJ2-7
V gene: TRBV13
D gene: -
clone size: -
CDR3 DNA: TGTGCCAGCCGACCGAGGGGACGGAGGCCCGACTCCTACGAGCAGTACTTC
CDR3 protein: CASRPRGRRPDSYEQYF

J gene: TRBJ1-1
V gene: TRBV30
D gene: TRBD1
clone size: -
CDR3 DNA: TGTGCCTGGACTGGACAGGGGGCGAGAACTGAAGCTTTCTTT
CDR3 protein: CAWTGQGARTEAFF

J gene: TRBJ1-3
V gene: TRBV5-4
D gene: -
clone size: -
CDR3 DNA: TGTGCCAGCAGCCCAACCGGGTCTACCTCTGGAAACACCATATATTTT
CDR3 protein: CASSPTGSTSGNTIYF

J gene: TRBJ1-2
V gene: TRBV5-5
D gene: -
clone size: -
CDR3 DNA: TGTGCCAGCAGCTTCATATCCGACTATGGCTACACCTTC
CDR3 protein: CASSFISDYGYTF

J gene: TRBJ2-7
V gene: TRBV9
D gene: -
clone size: -
CDR3 DNA: TGTGCCAGCAGCCCAACAGGGTTCCCCTACGAGCAGTACTTC
CDR3 protein: CASSPTGFPYEQYF

J gene: TRBJ1-2
V gene: TRBV7-9
D gene: TRBD1
clone size: -
CDR3 DNA: TGTGCCAGCAGCCCAAAGACAGGGACTAATCAAGGCTACACCTTC
CDR3 protein: CASSPKTGTNQGYTF

J gene: TRBJ2-7
V gene: TRBV6-5
D gene: -
clone size: -
CDR3 DNA: TGTGCCAGCAGGGACAGTAGGAACCTCGGCTACGAGCAGTACTTC
CDR3 protein: CASRDSRNLGYEQYF

J gene: TRBJ2-5
V gene: TRBV30
D gene: -
clone size: once
CDR3 DNA: TGTGCCTGGGGCTATGGCACTCGGGAGACCCAGTACTTC
CDR3 protein: CAWGYGTRETQYF

J gene: TRBJ1-6
V gene: TRBV6-5
D gene: -
clone size: -
CDR3 DNA: TGTGCCAGCAGGACTTCACAGGGACGGGATTCACCCCTCCACTTT
CDR3 protein: CASRTSQGRDSPLHF

J gene: TRBJ2-2
V gene: TRBV7-9
D gene: TRBD1
clone size: -
CDR3 DNA: TGTGCCAGCAGCCCGTGGGACAGCACCGGGGAGCTGTTTTTT
CDR3 protein: CASSPWDSTGELFF

J gene: TRBJ2-5
V gene: TRBV2
D gene: -
clone size: few
CDR3 DNA: TGTGCCAGCAGTGCTGGGGTAGGGACCCAGTACTTC
CDR3 protein: CASSAGVGTQYF

J gene: TRBJ1-5
V gene: TRBV4-1
D gene: -
clone size: -
CDR3 DNA: TGCGCCAGCAGCCAAGACATCTTTGCGCTAGATAGCAATCAGCCCCAGCATTTT
CDR3 protein: CASSQDIFALDSNQPQHF

J gene: TRBJ1-2
V gene: TRBV27
D gene: -
clone size: -
CDR3 DNA: TGTGCCAGCAGTTTATCGGAGGGGAACTATGGCTACACCTTC
CDR3 protein: CASSLSEGNYGYTF

J gene: TRBJ2-7
V gene: TRBV21-1
D gene: -
clone size: -
CDR3 DNA: TGTGCCAGCAGCACAGGACAGGGTAGGCCCTACGAGCAGTACTTC
CDR3 protein: CASSTGQGRPYEQYF

J gene: TRBJ2-7
V gene: TRBV2
D gene: -
clone size: -
CDR3 DNA: TGTGCCAGCAGTGCTCAGGGCTACGAGCAGTACTTC
CDR3 protein: CASSAQGYEQYF

J gene: TRBJ1-5
V gene: TRBV7-2
D gene: -
clone size: -
CDR3 DNA: TGTGCCAGCAGCTTAGCGCCCTCACAGTTCAATCAGCCCCAGCATTTT
CDR3 protein: CASSLAPSQFNQPQHF